These T cell receptor beta chains were read from a single sample in a study of cytomegalovirus exposure and HLA in healthy donors. The assay was immunoSEQ multiplex PCR, and TCRdb's table has in-frame clones only and misses some. Of 120,000 to 150,000 clones in the sample, about 87% were seen once. The sample comprised PBMCs. These TCRs come from a man aged 18 to 29 in good health and CMV-seropositive. The CDR3 runs from the conserved cysteine through the conserved F or W. Fields, in order: clone size, J gene, D gene, V gene, CDR3 DNA, CDR3 protein. D genes are given only for firm matches. Only some rows state a clone size, as once, few, many or a class for expanded clones.

>NA|TRBJ2-5|NA|TRBV4-1
TGCGCCAGCAGCCCGACACCCCTCTTGGAGACCCAGTACTTC
CASSPTPLLETQYF
>NA|TRBJ2-1|TRBD2|TRBV7-6
TGTGCCAGCAGCTTAGAGGCTAGCGGGAGCTACAATGAGCAGTTCTTC
CASSLEASGSYNEQFF
>NA|TRBJ1-5|TRBD1|TRBV28
TGTGCCAGCAGCTACCAGACAGGGTTCAATCAGCCCCAGCATTTT
CASSYQTGFNQPQHF
>few|TRBJ1-5|TRBD1|TRBV6-1
TGTGCCAGCAGCGCCGGGACAGGAGGCAATCAGCCCCAGCATTTT
CASSAGTGGNQPQHF
>NA|TRBJ1-1|NA|TRBV7-9
TGTGCCCTCTTTAGACAGCCGAACACTGAAGCTTTCTTT
CALFRQPNTEAFF
>NA|TRBJ2-7|NA|TRBV28
TGTGCCAGCAGTTCCAAACGCAGGGTCTCCTACGAGCAGTACTTC
CASSSKRRVSYEQYF
>NA|TRBJ2-3|TRBD2|TRBV29-1
TGCAGCGTTGAGGTAGCGGGAGGATACCAGGCGCAGTATTTT
CSVEVAGGYQAQYF
>NA|TRBJ2-5|NA|TRBV14
TGTGCCAGCAGCCAGGACTTAGCGGCCTACACCCAGTACTTC
CASSQDLAAYTQYF
>NA|TRBJ1-1|NA|TRBV6-1
TGTGCCAGCAGCGGGGGAGGGGTCACTGAAGCTTTCTTT
CASSGGGVTEAFF
>NA|TRBJ1-1|NA|TRBV27
TGTGCCAGCAGTTCTAGACAGGCCCCGAACACTGAAGCTTTCTTT
CASSSRQAPNTEAFF
>once|TRBJ2-2|NA|TRBV7-9
TGTGCCAGCAGCCAAGGACTGACCACCGGGGAGCTGTTTTTT
CASSQGLTTGELFF
>once|TRBJ2-1|TRBD2|TRBV7-8
TGTGCCAGCAGCTTATCGGGCCTGGACGGGGGGGGCTTCTACAATGAGCAGTTCTTC
CASSLSGLDGGGFYNEQFF
>NA|TRBJ1-3|NA|TRBV5-8
TGTGCCAGCAGCCGGGACATCGTCTCTGGAAACACCATATATTTT
CASSRDIVSGNTIYF
>NA|TRBJ1-2|NA|TRBV27
TGTGCCAGCAGTTGGGCGGGACGTAATAACTATGGCTACACCTTC
CASSWAGRNNYGYTF
>NA|TRBJ2-4|NA|TRBV2
TGTGCCAGCAGTGAAGCAAGGAGACTTAAAGGGTACTTC
CASSEARRLKGYF
>NA|TRBJ1-2|TRBD1|TRBV6-1
TGTGCCAGCAGGCTCGACAGGGGGTTTAAGGGCTACACCTTC
CASRLDRGFKGYTF
>NA|TRBJ2-3|TRBD2|TRBV19
TGTGCCAGTAGTCCGGGGGGTTTTTCTAGCACAGATACGCAGTATTTT
CASSPGGFSSTDTQYF
>NA|TRBJ2-1|NA|TRBV18
TGTGCCAGCTCACCATGGACTCTTAACAATGAGCAGTTCTTC
CASSPWTLNNEQFF
>NA|TRBJ1-5|TRBD1|TRBV18
TGTGCCAGCTCCCGGGACAGGGTTGGGCAGCCCCAGCATTTT
CASSRDRVGQPQHF
>NA|TRBJ2-7|TRBD1|TRBV5-1
TGCGCCAGCAGCTGGCAGGGACAGGTTGGCTACGAGCAGTACTTC
CASSWQGQVGYEQYF
>few|TRBJ2-7|NA|TRBV1
TGCACCAGCAGCCTGAGGACTAGCGGGGGCAAATTCAGGCACGAGCAGTACTTC
CTSSLRTSGGKFRHEQYF
>once|TRBJ1-4|NA|TRBV2
TGTGCCAGCTTCCCCGGGGGGGAAAAACTGTTTTTT
CASFPGGEKLFF
>NA|TRBJ1-2|NA|TRBV6-1
TGTGCCAGCAGTGCCCCCGGGACTTTCTATGGCTACACCTTC
CASSAPGTFYGYTF
>NA|TRBJ2-3|TRBD2|TRBV15
TGTGCCACCAGCAGAGATAGCCTAGCGGGCCCAGCCACAGATACGCAGTATTTT
CATSRDSLAGPATDTQYF
>NA|TRBJ1-4|TRBD1|TRBV6-6
TGTGCCAGCACCCAACAGGGGATTGAAAAACTGTTTTTT
CASTQQGIEKLFF
>NA|TRBJ1-1|TRBD1|TRBV27
TGTGCCAGCAGGGAACTCCTGGGGACAGCGGATGAAGCTTTCTTT
CASRELLGTADEAFF
>NA|TRBJ2-1|TRBD2|TRBV11-2
TGTGCCAGCAGCATTCTTCCCGGGACTAGCGGGGCGGATGAGCAGTTCTTC
CASSILPGTSGADEQFF
>many|TRBJ1-5|NA|TRBV2
TGTGCCAGCAGGATACAGGAGCTTAGCAATCAGCCCCAGCATTTT
CASRIQELSNQPQHF
>NA|TRBJ2-5|TRBD2|TRBV29-1
TGCAGCGCCCTCAAAGGAGCGGGAGGGAAAGAGACCCAGTACTTC
CSALKGAGGKETQYF
>NA|TRBJ1-1|TRBD1|TRBV27
TGTGCCAGCAGCCGGGACAGCGAAGTGTCTGAAGCTTTCTTT
CASSRDSEVSEAFF
>NA|TRBJ1-1|NA|TRBV19
TGTGCCAGTAGTATAGAGCGGGGTGGTATAAGGAACACTGAAGCTTTCTTT
CASSIERGGIRNTEAFF
>NA|TRBJ1-5|NA|TRBV28
TGTGCCAGCAGCTATTCACAGGGTTTGGGGCAGCCCCAGCATTTT
CASSYSQGLGQPQHF
>NA|TRBJ2-2|NA|TRBV5-5
TGTGCCAGCAGCGGCGACAGAGCGAACACCGGGGAGCTGTTTTTT
CASSGDRANTGELFF
>NA|TRBJ2-2|NA|TRBV6-1
TGTGCCAGCGTTGCTAGCGACGGACACACCGGGGAGCTGTTTTTT
CASVASDGHTGELFF
>once|TRBJ2-1|TRBD2|TRBV9
TGTGCCAGCAGCGTGAGGGGAAGCGGGAGGGGTAATGAGCAGTTCTTC
CASSVRGSGRGNEQFF
>NA|TRBJ2-4|NA|TRBV14
TGTGCCAGCAGCCAAGAACCCGTCGGAAACATTCAGTACTTC
CASSQEPVGNIQYF
>NA|TRBJ2-1|NA|TRBV5-1
TGCGCCAGCAGCTTGGAAGCGGCATCGGGTGAGCAGTTCTTC
CASSLEAASGEQFF
>once|TRBJ1-1|TRBD1|TRBV27
TGTGCCAGCAGTTTGCCAGGGGGAATGGGCACTGAAGCTTTCTTT
CASSLPGGMGTEAFF
>NA|TRBJ2-2|TRBD1|TRBV6-4
TGTGCCAGCAGTGTACAGGGGGAAGCCGGGGAGCTGTTTTTT
CASSVQGEAGELFF
>NA|TRBJ2-3|TRBD1|TRBV28
TGTGCCAGCAGTCCTGGACAGGGGGGTAGGGATACGCAGTATTTT
CASSPGQGGRDTQYF
>few|TRBJ2-7|NA|TRBV25-1
TGTGCCAGCAGTGGAGGCAGCATGGGCGAGCAGTACTTC
CASSGGSMGEQYF
>NA|TRBJ1-1|NA|TRBV7-9
TGTGCCAGCAGCTTAATTGAACTTTTGCTCAACACTGAAGCTTTCTTT
CASSLIELLLNTEAFF
>NA|TRBJ1-1|NA|TRBV19
TGTGCCAGTAGTATCCAGGGGTTAAACACTGAAGCTTTCTTT
CASSIQGLNTEAFF